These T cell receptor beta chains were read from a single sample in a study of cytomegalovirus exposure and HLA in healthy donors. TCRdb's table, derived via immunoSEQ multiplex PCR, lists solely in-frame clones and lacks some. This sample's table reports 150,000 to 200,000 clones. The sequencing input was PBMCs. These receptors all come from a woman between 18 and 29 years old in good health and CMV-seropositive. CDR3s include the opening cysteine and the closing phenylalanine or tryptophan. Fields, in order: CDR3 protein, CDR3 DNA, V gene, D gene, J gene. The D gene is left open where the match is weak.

CASSPRYGGGYTF	TGTGCCAGCAGCCCCCGGTACGGTGGTGGCTACACCTTC	TRBV7-3	-	TRBJ1-2
CASSWGTGGTYEQYF	TGTGCCAGCAGCTGGGGGACAGGGGGCACCTACGAGCAGTACTTC	TRBV5-5	TRBD1	TRBJ2-7
CASSEIMRRLANVEQFF	TGCGCCAGCAGTGAAATTATGAGGAGACTAGCAAACGTTGAGCAGTTCTTC	TRBV10-1	TRBD2	TRBJ2-1
CASRLTGTGVLGYTF	TGTGCCAGCAGATTGACCGGGACAGGGGTCCTCGGCTACACCTTC	TRBV27	TRBD1	TRBJ1-2
CASSLFRQGEFEQYF	TGTGCCAGCAGCTTGTTTAGGCAGGGTGAGTTCGAGCAGTACTTC	TRBV5-4	-	TRBJ2-7
CASRLDRGTHQPQHF	TGTGCCAGCAGGCTCGACAGGGGTACGCATCAGCCCCAGCATTTT	TRBV2	TRBD1	TRBJ1-5
CASSQDSSTLLDTQYF	TGCGCCAGCAGCCAAGATAGTTCAACACTACTGGATACGCAGTATTTT	TRBV4-1	-	TRBJ2-3
CASSQIAQGYKGEQYF	TGTGCCAGCAGCCAAATTGCCCAGGGTTATAAGGGCGAGCAGTACTTC	TRBV28	-	TRBJ2-7
CASSPPGTTGEQYF	TGTGCCAGCAGCCCCCCTGGGACTACAGGAGAGCAGTACTTC	TRBV13	TRBD2	TRBJ2-7
CSVEMAGGTDTQYF	TGCAGCGTTGAAATGGCGGGAGGCACAGATACGCAGTATTTT	TRBV29-1	TRBD2	TRBJ2-3
CASSLAGQDYGYTF	TGCGCCAGCAGCTTGGCTGGACAGGACTATGGCTACACCTTC	TRBV5-1	TRBD1	TRBJ1-2
CASSEGPLAGIYNEQFF	TGCGCCAGCAGCGAAGGCCCACTAGCGGGGATTTACAATGAGCAGTTCTTC	TRBV10-2	TRBD2	TRBJ2-1
CASGEGQGGSLDTQYF	TGTGCCAGCGGCGAGGGACAGGGGGGGTCATTGGATACGCAGTATTTT	TRBV6-4	TRBD1	TRBJ2-3
CASSGEGGEQFF	TGTGCCAGCAGTGGTGAGGGAGGGGAGCAGTTCTTC	TRBV2	TRBD2	TRBJ2-1
CASSFRPGGNEQFF	TGTGCCAGCAGTTTCCGGCCGGGGGGGAATGAGCAGTTCTTC	TRBV27	TRBD2	TRBJ2-1
CASSREQNEKLFF	TGCGCCAGCAGCCGGGAACAAAATGAAAAACTGTTTTTT	TRBV5-1	-	TRBJ1-4
CASSPRGLDEKLFF	TGTGCCAGCTCACCAAGGGGTCTGGATGAAAAACTGTTTTTT	TRBV18	-	TRBJ1-4
CASSSGTSYEQYF	TGTGCCAGCAGCTCCGGGACTAGCTACGAGCAGTACTTC	TRBV7-2	TRBD2	TRBJ2-7
CAWSDGQGYYGYTF	TGTGCCTGGAGCGATGGACAGGGTTACTATGGCTACACCTTC	TRBV30	TRBD1	TRBJ1-2
CSVAARAGLSNEQFF	TGCAGCGTGGCCGCCCGGGCAGGGCTTTCCAATGAGCAGTTCTTC	TRBV29-1	-	TRBJ2-1